The TCR beta chain described here comes from a study of blood T cell repertoires in COVID-19. About the study: Specimens from acute and convalescent COVID-19 originated in the United States, Italy and Spain.

Original analysis: Counts of nucleated cells, estimated from reference gene primer amplification, were obtained. Generated by immunoSEQ multiplex PCR, the TCRdb table keeps only in-frame clones and is missing some. The V and J calls and clone size were taken over from that table, and D and trimming were inferred from the DNA. This table holds some 290,000 clones, 81% found once. Trimming cost V 0 bases and J 6 bases; bases outside gene matches: 13. The CDR3 has 18 residues. Germline V gene lookup returns CDR1 LNHDA and CDR2 SQIVND (reference sequence). V gene TRBV19 combines with J gene TRBJ2-1; 8 bases agree with TRBD1. This clonotype originated in a woman in her sixties with active or convalescent COVID-19. Sequences were obtained from peripheral blood. CDR3 coding DNA: TGTGCCAGTAGTATAGATCACGCCGGGACAGGCCTTTCCAATGAGCAGTTCTTC. Its translation: CASSIDHAGTGLSNEQFF.